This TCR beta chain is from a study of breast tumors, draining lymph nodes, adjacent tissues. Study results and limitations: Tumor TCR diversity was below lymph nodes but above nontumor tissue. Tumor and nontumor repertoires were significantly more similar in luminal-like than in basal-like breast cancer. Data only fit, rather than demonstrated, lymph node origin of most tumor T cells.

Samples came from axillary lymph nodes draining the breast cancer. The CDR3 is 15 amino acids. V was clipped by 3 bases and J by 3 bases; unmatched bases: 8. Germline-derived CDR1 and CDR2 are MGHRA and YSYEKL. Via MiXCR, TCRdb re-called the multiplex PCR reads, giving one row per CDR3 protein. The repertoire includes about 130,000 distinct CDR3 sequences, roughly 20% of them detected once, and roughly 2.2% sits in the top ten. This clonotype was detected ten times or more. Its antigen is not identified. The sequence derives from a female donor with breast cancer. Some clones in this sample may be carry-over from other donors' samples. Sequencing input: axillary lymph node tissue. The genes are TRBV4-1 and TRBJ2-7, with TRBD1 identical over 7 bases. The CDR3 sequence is CASSHLGQGDYEQYF. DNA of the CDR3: TGCGCCAGCAGCCACCTTGGGCAGGGGGACTACGAGCAGTACTTC.